In its sample, the clone carrying this TCR beta chain was seen once. This sample was included in a study of memory CD8 T cells in hepatitis C reinfection. The sample's time point: peak reinfection, 3 to 8 weeks after reinfection detection. The sorted cells went straight to TCR sequencing with no prior in vitro expansion. Repertoires were generated with immunoSEQ multiplex PCR, while TCRdb's copy carries only in-frame clones and drops some. The sample lists under 50,000 clones, approximately 88% occurring once. Specimen: naive CD8+ T cells sorted from blood. The sequence came from a man younger than 35 with hepatitis C virus infection.

CDR3 sequence (DNA): TGTGCCAGCTCACCACCGGCGGGGTTCGGGGAGCTGTTTTTT. Protein: CASSPPAGFGELFF. The chain combines TRBV18 with TRBJ2-2; perhaps TRBD2 as D (6 bases). The CDR3 loop spans 14 amino acids. V was shortened by 0 bases and J by 7 bases, with 9 bases between the two germline ends. Germline assignment: CDR1 KGHSH and CDR2 LQKENI.